The 12 T cell receptor beta chains below were found in one sample sequenced in a study of cytomegalovirus exposure and HLA in healthy donors. The repertoire was sequenced with immunoSEQ multiplex PCR; TCRdb's copy has only in-frame clones and lacks some. The sample records a few hundred thousand clones, roughly nine tenths being singletons. Sequencing used PBMCs. The receptors were gathered from a man aged 18 to 29 in good health and CMV-seropositive.

The rearrangement links TRBV27 to TRBJ1-2; D unclear. V shed 4 bases and J shed 0 bases, with 6 bases lying between them. Per germline, CDR1 MNHEY and CDR2 SMNVEV (reference sequence). The CDR3 has 13 residues. The CDR3 DNA follows: TGTGCCAGCAGTTCTGGGCCTAACTATGGCTACACCTTC. This encodes CASSSGPNYGYTF.

The chain links TRBV19 to TRBJ1-5; possible D gene TRBD1, 5 bases. The CDR3 length is 15 residues. V lost 2 bases to trimming and J lost 0 bases, with 8 bases between them. Per the germline V gene, CDR1 is LNHDA and CDR2 is SQIVND (reference sequence). The CDR3 DNA reads as TGTGCCAGTAGTATAATGAGGGGTAGCAATCAGCCCCAGCATTTT. Translating gives CASSIMRGSNQPQHF. Looking up the rest from reference TRBV19 and TRBJ1-5 gives the full variable domain: DGGITQSPKYLFRKEGQNVTLSCEQNLNHDAMYWYRQDPGQGLRLIYYSQIVNDFQKGDIAEGYSVSREKKESFPLTVTSAQKNPTAFYLCASSIMRGSNQPQHFGDGTRLSIL.

About this clone itself: Other nucleotide sequences in the sample specify the same CDR3. This chain uses TRBV28 with TRBJ1-4; 7 bases align to TRBD1. CDR1 is MDHEN, CDR2 SYDVKM, per germline. This CDR3 has 14 amino acids. The J segment lost 4 bases and the V segment lost 4 bases, leaving 3 bases of the junction unmatched. CDR3: CASSSGQINEKLFF. For the CDR3, the DNA is TGTGCCAGCAGTTCGGGACAGATTAATGAAAAACTGTTTTTT.

The chain employs TRBV18 and TRBJ1-1; D is possibly TRBD1 (5 bases). Trimming removed 5 bases at V and 4 bases at J, with 11 bases between. CDR1 is KGHSH, CDR2 LQKENI, per germline. The CDR3 runs to 13 residues. The CDR3 here is CASSTSGFTEAFF. Here the CDR3 DNA reads TGTGCCAGCTCAACTTCAGGGTTCACTGAAGCTTTCTTT.

The rearrangement joins TRBV20-1 to TRBJ2-7; D is undetermined. The CDR3 spans 11 residues. The germline V gene has CDR1 DFQATT and CDR2 SNEGSKA (reference sequence). Trimming took off 0 bases at V and 3 bases at J, with 3 bases between the two ends. CDR3 sequence reads: CSARDNYEQYF. CDR3 DNA sequence: TGCAGTGCTAGAGACAACTACGAGCAGTACTTC.

The table lists this clone with many counts. This chain links TRBV6-5 with TRBJ2-7; D gene uncertain. CDR1 and CDR2 (germline): MNHEY, SVGAGI. The V gene lost 6 bases and the J gene lost 2 bases, with 14 bases spanning the gap. There are 14 residues in the CDR3. CDR3 sequence: CASSVGTITYEQYF. The CDR3 DNA sequence: TGTGCCAGCAGCGTTGGAACCATAACCTACGAGCAGTACTTC.

V gene TRBV5-5 combines with J gene TRBJ2-7; D perhaps matches TRBD2 (6 bases). The CDR3 totals 14 residues. CDR1 is SGHKS and CDR2 is YYEKEE in the germline V gene (reference sequence). With 4 bases removed from V and 6 bases from J, the gap between germline ends came to 17 bases. CDR3 bases: TGTGCCAGCAGCAGACCTCCCGCGGGGCGCGAGCAGTACTTC. Its translation: CASSRPPAGREQYF.

The J gene is TRBJ1-5, the V gene TRBV7-6; D is ambiguous. Germline V lookup: CDR1 SGHVS, CDR2 FNYEAQ. Trimming took 2 bases from V and 4 from J, leaving 6 bases between them. The CDR3 totals 13 residues. CDR3: CASSLTKNQPQHF. Here the CDR3 DNA reads TGTGCCAGCAGCTTAACAAAGAATCAGCCCCAGCATTTT.

This chain joins TRBV7-9 and TRBJ2-1, with TRBD2 matching over 8 bases. In germline, CDR1 is SEHNR, CDR2 FQNEAQ (reference sequence). V shed 5 bases, J shed 0 bases, and the junction held 9 bases outside the gene matches. The CDR3 sequence is 17 residues long. CDR3 DNA sequence: TGTGCCAGCAGCACATTAACGGGACTAGGCTCCTACAATGAGCAGTTCTTC. It is translated as CASSTLTGLGSYNEQFF.

The chain joins TRBV7-2 to TRBJ2-7; the D is unclear. Germline assignment: CDR1 SGHTA and CDR2 FQGNSA. This CDR3 is built from 14 residues. The V and J ends lost 0 bases and 4 bases respectively, with 10 bases between them. In DNA form, the CDR3 reads TGTGCCAGCAGCTTAGCCGGTTTAAGATACGAGCAGTACTTC. Protein: CASSLAGLRYEQYF.

This chain uses TRBV30 with TRBJ1-5; D not resolved. Germline V gene data show CDR1 as GTSNPN and CDR2 as SVGIG (reference sequence). CDR3 size: 14 residues. The V gene lost 4 bases and the J gene lost 2 bases, with 12 bases spanning the gap. This CDR3 is CAWNPGMGNQPQHF. The CDR3, as DNA: TGTGCCTGGAACCCGGGGATGGGCAATCAGCCCCAGCATTTT.

The V and J genes are TRBV30 and TRBJ1-1, with D uncertain. V lost 3 bases and J 3 bases, leaving 11 bases between the germline ends. Germline loops: CDR1 GTSNPN, CDR2 SVGIG (reference sequence). There are 13 residues in the CDR3. The CDR3 loop reads CAWRDGGHTEAFF. CDR3 DNA: TGTGCCTGGAGGGACGGAGGGCACACTGAAGCTTTCTTT.